The 2 T cell receptor beta chains reported below all come from one sample, sequenced in a study of blood T cell repertoires in COVID-19. The method was immunoSEQ multiplex PCR; TCRdb's version includes in-frame clones alone and lacks a portion of them. The data hold 60,000 or so clones, with 90% observed a single time. Material: peripheral blood. The receptors come from a man aged 60-69 years with active COVID-19.

This clone occurred a few times. The sample contains more than one DNA sequence encoding this CDR3. The chain employs TRBV6-6 and TRBJ1-1; no clear D gene. This CDR3 is built from 14 residues. Looked up from germline, CDR1 is MNHNY and CDR2 is SVGAGI (reference sequence). Between the trimmed V and J ends, which lost 0 bases and 1 base, there was a span of 6 bases. The CDR3 coding sequence is TGTGCCAGCAGTTACTCCGAGGGGAACACTGAAGCTTTCTTT. This codes for CASSYSEGNTEAFF.

V and J are TRBV27 and TRBJ1-2; D unresolved. This CDR3 has 14 amino acids. The V end lost 7 bases, the J end lost 1 base, and 13 bases lay between the germline ends. The germline V gene encodes CDR1 MNHEY and CDR2 SMNVEV (reference sequence). This chain's CDR3 is CASKPLTDNYGYTF. The CDR3, as DNA: TGTGCCAGCAAACCCCTAACAGATAACTATGGCTACACCTTC.